This T cell receptor (beta chain) was profiled in a study of T cell changes during pregnancy in multiple sclerosis. Method: immunoSEQ multiplex PCR; TCRdb's copy keeps in-frame clones and lacks some. Of 85,000 to 100,000 clones in the sample, approximately 92% were seen once. From germline, CDR1 is LGHNA and CDR2 YNFKEQ. The CDR3 runs to 16 residues. The V end was cut by 4 bases, the J end by 4 bases, with 17 bases between. Sequences were derived from peripheral blood, sampled in the first trimester of pregnancy. The receptor was derived from a female donor with multiple sclerosis, enrolled in a pregnancy study. V gene TRBV4-2 combines with J gene TRBJ2-1; D is perhaps TRBD2 (5 bases). CDR3: CASSLVGSGKYNEQFF. In nucleotides, the CDR3 is TGTGCCAGCAGCCTCGTGGGGAGCGGAAAGTACAATGAGCAGTTCTTC.